Below, 9 T cell receptor beta chains from the same sample are listed, as sequenced in a study of T cell clones after liver transplantation (dated by TCRdb to between 2017 and 2020). The library relied on the immunoSEQ multiplex PCR assay. This immuneACCESS table, as held by TCRdb, lists in-frame sequences with V and J called but not all clones. Of the missing ones, under half trace to an unresolved V gene in checked studies; the others have no known cause. Within this sample are around 110,000 clones, with just over 90% of them counted one time only. Of the sample, 0.65% to 0.95% is held by the ten largest clones. Sequences were derived from CD4+ T cells from blood, sampled 12 months after liver transplant. Receptors originate from a human patient who received a liver transplant. After a transplant, some T cells may have been passed on by the graft donor.

The V call is TRBV9, the J call TRBJ2-1; D might be TRBD1 (6 bases). Trimming left V 3 bases short and J 0 bases short, with 13 bases between. In germline, CDR1 is SGDLS, CDR2 YYNGEE. The CDR3 spans 16 residues. CDR3 amino acids: CASSAGGLSSYNEQFF. The CDR3 DNA reads TGTGCCAGCAGCGCTGGGGGCTTGAGCTCCTACAATGAGCAGTTCTTC.

V and J are TRBV11-3 and TRBJ1-4, with a weak D call TRBD1 (5 bases). Germline-derived CDR1 and CDR2 are SGHNT and YENEEA. This CDR3 is 16 amino acids long. The germline V and J ends were trimmed by 0 bases and 5 bases, with 13 bases remaining between them. The CDR3 sequence is CASSLDGPGDNEKLFF. The CDR3 DNA reads TGTGCCAGCAGCTTAGACGGTCCGGGGGACAATGAAAAACTGTTTTTT.

V is TRBV28 and J is TRBJ1-4; D ambiguous. This CDR3 region has 12 residues. Deletions cut 6 bases from V and 7 bases from J, with 9 bases between. CDR1 and CDR2 from the germline V gene are MDHEN and SYDVKM. CDR3 protein: CASRSYGEKLFF. For the CDR3, the DNA is TGTGCCAGCAGGAGTTACGGTGAAAAACTGTTTTTT.

The chain couples TRBV27 to TRBJ2-7; 9 positions match TRBD2. Germline-derived CDR1 and CDR2 are MNHEY and SMNVEV (reference sequence). The CDR3 extends over 16 amino acids. The J segment lost 0 bases and the V segment lost 6 bases, leaving 9 bases of the junction unmatched. The CDR3 bases are TGTGCCAGCAGCCAACGGCTAGCGGGGCCCTCCTACGAGCAGTACTTC. It encodes CASSQRLAGPSYEQYF.

Here the CDR3 reads CASSAGGSGNTIYF. CDR3 nucleotide sequence: TGTGCCAGCAGTGCGGGGGGTAGTGGAAACACCATATATTTT. The rearrangement joins TRBV27 to TRBJ1-3; D perhaps matches TRBD1 (5 bases). This CDR3 has 14 residues. V lost 5 bases and J 3 bases, leaving 11 bases between the germline ends. Looked up from germline, CDR1 is MNHEY and CDR2 is SMNVEV (reference sequence).

The CDR3 loop is CASSLVKADTQYF. DNA for the CDR3: TGTGCCAGCAGCTTAGTGAAGGCAGATACGCAGTATTTT. This chain links TRBV7-2 with TRBJ2-3; D not resolved. The ends were cut back, 1 base at V and 4 bases at J, with 6 bases in the middle. The germline V gene has CDR1 SGHTA and CDR2 FQGNSA. There are 13 residues in the CDR3.

The V call is TRBV5-1, the J call TRBJ1-1; no definite D call. Trimming shortened V by 4 bases and J by 7 bases, and 11 bases separated the two germline ends. This CDR3 is built from 12 residues. Per the germline V gene, CDR1 is SGHRS and CDR2 is YFSETQ. CDR3 sequence reads: CASSEPEGEAFF. The CDR3, as DNA: TGCGCCAGCAGCGAACCTGAGGGTGAAGCTTTCTTT. The variable domain in full, completed from reference TRBV5-1 and TRBJ1-1, reads KAGVTQTPRYLIKTRGQQVTLSCSPISGHRSVSWYQQTPGQGLQFLFEYFSETQRNKGNFPGRFSGRQFSNSRSEMNVSTLELGDSALYLCASSEPEGEAFFGQGTRLTVV.

V and J are TRBV19 and TRBJ1-5; 7 bases match TRBD1. V was clipped by 3 bases and J by 5 bases; unmatched bases: 10. The CDR3 contains 16 residues. Germline lookup yields CDR1 LNHDA and CDR2 SQIVND (reference sequence). CDR3 nucleotides: TGTGCCAGTAGTATCTCTGTCCAGGGGGGTTATCAGCCCCAGCATTTT. Protein product: CASSISVQGGYQPQHF.

The J gene is TRBJ2-7, the V gene TRBV11-3; tentative D call: TRBD2 (7 bases). Trimming shortened V by 2 bases and J by 5 bases, and 13 bases separated the two germline ends. CDR3 length: 14 amino acids. Germline loops: CDR1 SGHNT, CDR2 YENEEA. In nucleotides, the CDR3 is TGTGCCAGCAGCTTACGGGGGGCGAGGGACGAGCAGTACTTC. Translated, it gives CASSLRGARDEQYF.